This TCR beta chain appears in the sequencing data of a study of cytomegalovirus exposure and HLA in healthy donors. Study summary: Tens of millions of unique TCRs from HLA-typed donors were held in an early release of data.

Comments on this clone: Its specificity is not known.

Overall study results and limits: A missense DCLRE1C variant was associated with V- and J-gene trimming of TCR beta chains in a later analysis, and an independent cohort replicated the association. In a later analysis, across HLA loci, associated TCR counts were highest for DRB1, lowest for HLA-C.

The germline V gene encodes CDR1 MNHNS and CDR2 SASEGT. The V gene lost 3 bases and the J gene lost 2 bases, with 4 bases spanning the gap. The CDR3 spans 12 residues. It was with 60 Vbeta and 13 Jbeta primers that the PCR ran. As originally analysed: In a later analysis, of 84 million or so unique beta chains, 9 million to 11 million appeared in at least two donors. Only in-frame clones appear in the TCRdb table, and some are missing; sequencing was by immunoSEQ multiplex PCR. The V and J calls and clone size are taken from that table; D and trimming were inferred from the DNA. The repertoire holds about 150,000 clones, with approximately 78% as singletons.

This clonotype was sampled from a woman aged 40 to 50 in good health and CMV-seropositive. Sequenced input: PBMCs. This sequence joins TRBV6-1 and TRBJ1-1, with D hard to call. The CDR3 region is CASSEYNTEAFF. The DNA of the CDR3 is TGTGCCAGCAGTGAGTATAACACTGAAGCTTTCTTT.